In this sample, the clone carrying this T cell receptor beta chain turned up a few times. Antigen unknown. This entry belongs to a study of T cells in Graves' hyperthyroidism and ophthalmopathy. V lost 3 bases to trimming and J lost 4 bases; unmatched junction nucleotides: 4. This CDR3 has 15 amino acids. CDR1 is MGHRA and CDR2 is YSYEKL in the germline V gene. Study outcomes and limitations: Blood also carried most thyroid clonotypes expanded above 0.001.

Clinical symptoms, serum thyroxine and TRAb, thyroid ultrasound and orbital computed tomography were used for the diagnoses. Amplified TCR beta CDR3 regions derived from RNA transcripts. The HTBI primer set drove a first-round RT-PCR of the TCR CDR3. TCRdb ran MiXCR on the multiplex PCR reads and lists one entry per CDR3 protein. The table lists about 360,000 distinct CDR3 sequences, approximately 13% of them singletons. The V and J genes are TRBV4-1 and TRBJ2-2, with 8 bases identical to TRBD1. Sequencing used blood. The receptor comes from a woman aged 18-35 years with Graves' hyperthyroidism. This CDR3 is CASSHGQGFTGELFF. The CDR3 DNA follows: TGCGCCAGCAGCCACGGACAGGGATTCACCGGGGAGCTGTTTTTT.